The 18 T cell receptor beta chains presented below share a single source sample, sequenced in a study of high-grade serous ovarian cancer treatment subgroups listed by TCRdb under 2021. Tumor samples were obtained before definitive surgery or chemotherapy. The receptor library was made with the immunoSEQ multiplex PCR assay. TCRdb carries this immuneACCESS record with in-frame sequences only. Its versions omit some clonotypes, under half of them owing to an unresolved V gene in the studies checked, with the rest unexplained. The sample table contains roughly 930 clones; only one count was recorded for roughly three quarters of them. The ten largest account for over 7.5% of the sample. Sample: tumor tissue. Every receptor here comes from a human donor with high-grade serous ovarian cancer.

The chain has TRBV27 and TRBJ1-2, with D possibly TRBD1 on 6 matching bases. Germline V gives CDR1 MNHEY, CDR2 SMNVEV (reference sequence). This CDR3 comprises 14 residues. Between the trimmed V and J ends, which lost 5 bases and 2 bases, there was a span of 12 bases. The CDR3 here is CASSPGGQNYGYTF. CDR3 coding DNA: TGTGCCAGCAGTCCTGGTGGACAGAACTATGGCTACACCTTC.

Concerning this clone: The conserved closing phenylalanine or tryptophan is absent in this CDR3, likely reflecting a read error. Because the CDR3's place on the DNA is in doubt, the DNA is left out and the CDR3 is given as listed by TCRdb. The rearrangement joins TRBV28 to TRBJ1-2. Germline lookup yields CDR1 MDHEN and CDR2 SYDVKM. Including both end residues, the CDR3 is 16 amino acids long. The CDR3 loop is CASSARVPDERPMATL.

The chain combines TRBV2 with TRBJ2-7; D is uncertain. CDR1 SNHLY and CDR2 FYNNEI come from the germline V gene. The CDR3 has 13 amino acids. V lost 0 bases, J lost 5 bases, and 8 bases lay in between. DNA for the CDR3: TGTGCCAGCAGTGAAGCGCGAGTAGACGAGCAGTACTTC. Protein sequence: CASSEARVDEQYF.

In this sample, this clone turned up a few times. The chain carries TRBV30 and TRBJ1-1; D is undetermined. The CDR3 extends over 16 amino acids. V shed 0 bases and J shed 3 bases, with 17 bases lying between them. Germline CDR1 is GTSNPN and CDR2 is SVGIG (reference sequence). The CDR3 reads CAWSVSGELMDTEAFF. In DNA, the CDR3 is TGTGCCTGGAGTGTATCCGGGGAGCTGATGGACACTGAAGCTTTCTTT.

This clone was seen just once. Here the CDR3 reads CASSPRGWETETQYF. The CDR3 DNA sequence: TGTGCCAGCAGCCCTAGGGGATGGGAGACGGAGACCCAGTACTTC. V gene TRBV7-2 combines with J gene TRBJ2-5; D may match TRBD1 or TRBD2 (5 bases each). The CDR3 runs 15 residues. Germline loops: CDR1 SGHTA, CDR2 FQGNSA. V was pared by 5 bases and J by 5 bases, with 18 bases between.

The chain recombines TRBV6-1 with TRBJ2-4; maybe TRBD2 (5 bases). Between the trimmed V and J ends, which lost 4 bases and 1 base, there was a span of 14 bases. The CDR3 has 16 amino acids. CDR1 is MNHNS, CDR2 SASEGT, per germline. The CDR3 DNA follows: TGTGCCAGCAGTGCAAGTGGTCGGAGGGCCAAAAACATTCAGTACTTC. Translation gives CASSASGRRAKNIQYF.

The chain carries TRBV2 and TRBJ2-1; D is ambiguous. The CDR3 has 15 residues. Germline lookup yields CDR1 SNHLY and CDR2 FYNNEI. V lost 4 bases and J lost 4, with 14 bases in between. The CDR3 sequence is CASSVETQLYNEQFF. CDR3 nucleotides: TGTGCCAGCAGTGTTGAGACGCAGCTTTACAATGAGCAGTTCTTC.

In this sample, this clone turned up a few times. The chain carries TRBV19 and TRBJ2-2; no reliable D call. Looked up from germline, CDR1 is LNHDA and CDR2 is SQIVND (reference sequence). The length of the CDR3 is 13 residues. V lost 7 bases to trimming and J lost 0 bases, with 6 bases between them. The CDR3 nucleotides read TGTGCCAGTACTGGCCCGAACACCGGGGAGCTGTTTTTT. It is translated as CASTGPNTGELFF.

The rearrangement uses TRBV6-5 and TRBJ1-5; TRBD1 is a possible D gene (5 bases). Germline loops: CDR1 MNHEY, CDR2 SVGAGI. V lost 7 bases and J 3 bases, leaving 16 bases between the germline ends. The CDR3 consists of 15 residues. The CDR3 DNA reads TGTGCCAGCACCTACCAGGGACCCCCCAATCAGCCCCAGCATTTT. As protein: CASTYQGPPNQPQHF.

This clone has only one observation. The CDR3 region has the DNA TGCGCCAGCAGCTCGGGACAGGGTCTTGAAAAACTGTTTTTT. As protein: CASSSGQGLEKLFF. The chain is built from TRBV5-1 and TRBJ1-4, with 9 nucleotides matching TRBD1. V gave up 3 bases and J gave up 7 bases; unmatched junction bases: 4. Germline lookup yields CDR1 SGHRS and CDR2 YFSETQ. The CDR3 covers 14 residues.

This clone came up a few times. The J gene is TRBJ2-7, the V gene TRBV5-1; TRBD2 agrees at 7 bases. The CDR3 runs to 12 residues. Germline CDR1 reads SGHRS; CDR2 reads YFSETQ. Trimming cost V 3 bases and J 7 bases; bases outside gene matches: 4. The CDR3 coding sequence is TGCGCCAGCAGCTCCGGGGGAGGGGAGCAGTACTTC. This gives the protein CASSSGGGEQYF. The complete variable domain, with remaining parts taken from reference TRBV5-1 and TRBJ2-7, reads KAGVTQTPRYLIKTRGQQVTLSCSPISGHRSVSWYQQTPGQGLQFLFEYFSETQRNKGNFPGRFSGRQFSNSRSEMNVSTLELGDSALYLCASSSGGGEQYFGPGTRLTVT.

The chain uses TRBV7-6 and TRBJ2-2, with D possibly being TRBD1 or TRBD2 (5 bases each). Germline V gene data show CDR1 as SGHVS and CDR2 as FNYEAQ. The CDR3 length is 14 residues. Trimming pared 1 base from V and 3 bases from J, leaving 6 bases between. CDR3 region: CASSLGGDTGELFF. DNA of the CDR3: TGTGCCAGCAGCTTAGGAGGGGACACCGGGGAGCTGTTTTTT.

CDR3 DNA: TGTGCCAGTGGTGACAGGCTGCACTATGGCTACACCTTC. This translates into CASGDRLHYGYTF. The J gene is TRBJ1-2, the V gene TRBV19; perhaps TRBD1 as D (6 bases). Trimming shortened V by 8 bases and J by 3 bases, and 13 bases separated the two germline ends. Looked up from germline, CDR1 is LNHDA and CDR2 is SQIVND (reference sequence). This CDR3 comprises 13 residues.

This chain joins TRBV15 and TRBJ2-7; D unclear. The germline V gene has CDR1 LNHNV and CDR2 YYDKDF (reference sequence). Trimming shortened V by 1 base and J by 4 bases, and 8 bases separated the two germline ends. This CDR3 has 13 residues. This chain's CDR3 is CATSRVEGYEQYF. The CDR3 nucleotides are TGTGCCACCAGCAGAGTCGAAGGTTACGAGCAGTACTTC.

CDR3 DNA sequence: TGTGCCAGCAGCTTAGTAGGGGACTCCTATAATTCACCCCTCCACTTT. Translated: CASSLVGDSYNSPLHF. The V gene is TRBV11-3, the J gene TRBJ1-6, with D maybe TRBD1 (5 bases). This CDR3 has 16 amino acids. V lost 1 base and J lost 0, with 7 bases in between. CDR1 is SGHNT, CDR2 YENEEA, per germline.

V gene TRBV6-5 combines with J gene TRBJ1-1, with D hard to call. CDR1 MNHEY and CDR2 SVGAGI come from the germline V gene. The CDR3 totals 15 residues. The V end was cut by 5 bases, the J end by 1 base, with 14 bases between. This CDR3 reads CASSRPVSRNTEAFF. The CDR3, as DNA: TGTGCCAGCAGTCGACCCGTTTCGAGGAACACTGAAGCTTTCTTT.

This chain links TRBV4-1 with TRBJ2-2, with 7 bases fitting TRBD1. This CDR3 spans 15 amino acids. The trim removed 3 bases at V and 7 bases at J, leaving 8 bases unmatched. The germline gives CDR1 MGHRA, CDR2 YSYEKL. CDR3 sequence: CASSQLQGFGGELFF. In DNA form, the CDR3 reads TGCGCCAGCAGCCAGCTACAGGGGTTCGGCGGGGAGCTGTTTTTT.

The genes are TRBV5-4 and TRBJ2-7; D possibly corresponds to TRBD2 (6 bases). Trimming removed 6 bases from V and 0 bases from J, with 19 bases in between. CDR1 is SGHNT and CDR2 is YYREEE in the germline V gene (reference sequence). The CDR3 contains 16 residues. CDR3 sequence (DNA): TGTGCCAGCACCCGGGCGGGGACCAGGGACTCCTACGAGCAGTACTTC. Protein: CASTRAGTRDSYEQYF.